What follows is one T cell receptor (beta chain) and its context. The sample comes from a study of shared clonotypes between healthy human individuals. Study in general: A donor's plate count was three for CD4 naive and three for CD4 memory; CD8 naive had two and CD8 memory one.

The CDR3 totals 16 residues. Germline loops: CDR1 SGDLS, CDR2 YYNGEE. V lost 4 bases and J lost 0, with 13 bases in between. Data came from immunoSEQ multiplex PCR; TCRdb stores just in-frame clones and leaves some out. This sample yields around 940,000 clones, of which approximately 80% are seen a single time; approximately 1.5% belongs to the top ten. The specimen was memory CD4+ T cells sorted from blood. The sample's subset: CD45RA-negative fraction. This chain connects TRBV9 to TRBJ1-4; D unclear. The TCR originated in a man younger than 35 in good health. In nucleotides, the CDR3 is TGTGCCAGCAGCCCCTCGATATTTTCAACTAATGAAAAACTGTTTTTT. Amino acids: CASSPSIFSTNEKLFF.